This TCR beta chain is drawn from a study of shared clonotypes between healthy human individuals. At the level of the study: Each donor had three CD4 naive, three CD4 memory, two CD8 naive and one CD8 memory plate.

TCRdb's copy holds only in-frame clones and misses some; the assay was immunoSEQ multiplex PCR. Of some 2.3 million clones listed, over 90% were seen once; the top ten hold 0.39%. Germline V CDR1 and CDR2: SEHNR, FQNEAQ (reference sequence). The CDR3 totals 16 residues. With 5 bases clipped from V and 0 bases from J, the junction kept 8 bases outside the gene matches. Whole-study results and caveats: What naive subsets generally showed was a larger estimated richness than memory subsets showed. Blood was the only sampled material, and tissue repertoires likely differ. Though the depth was large, rarefaction showed that sorted-subset sequencing was incomplete.

As to this clone: No antigen is known for it.

The chain combines TRBV7-9 with TRBJ2-3; TRBD2 matches at 7 bases. The sequence was obtained from a man aged 18 to 29 in good health. Some clones in this sample may be carry-over from other donors' samples. The sequenced sample was naive CD4+ T cells from PBMCs. Regarding subset: CD45RA+ positively selected. The CDR3 is CASSPPSGRSTDTQYF. CDR3 DNA: TGTGCCAGCAGCCCGCCTAGCGGCCGTAGCACAGATACGCAGTATTTT. Full variable domain (rest looked up from reference TRBV7-9 and TRBJ2-3): DTGVSQNPRHKITKRGQNVTFRCDPISEHNRLYWYRQTLGQGPEFLTYFQNEAQLEKSRLLSDRFSAERPKGSFSTLEIQRTEQGDSAMYLCASSPPSGRSTDTQYFGPGTRLTVL.